Presented here are 2 T cell receptor beta chains from one specimen sequenced in a study of regulatory T cells in long-lasting Graves disease. Indicated time point: newly diagnosed GD, antithyroid drugs for less than 3 months. Researchers made the TCR library from RNA that was extracted from PBMCs. The TCR beta library used iRepertoire HTBI primers with Arm-PCR amplification of CDR3. In TCRdb, the multiplex PCR reads were re-called with MiXCR into one record per CDR3 protein. The sample has around 250,000 distinct CDR3 sequences, 20% seen once. The sample consisted of peripheral blood mononuclear cells (PBMCs), taken at new diagnosis, from a patient treated with antithyroid drugs. These receptors were taken from a female donor with Graves disease.

This clonotype was seen a handful of times. The gene calls are TRBV5-1 and TRBJ2-5; 8 bases match TRBD1. The V gene's germline CDR1 is SGHRS and CDR2 YFSETQ. V dropped 0 bases and J dropped 2; count of bases not matched to a gene: 6. This CDR3 comprises 16 residues. This CDR3 reads CASSLEWTGKQETQYF. The CDR3 nucleotides are TGCGCCAGCAGCTTGGAATGGACAGGGAAGCAAGAGACCCAGTACTTC.

This clonotype was seen a few times. A much larger clone differs from this one at a single base, so this may be a read error. The V and J genes are TRBV20-1 and TRBJ2-5; D unresolved. Germline V lookup: CDR1 DFQATT, CDR2 SNEGSKA (reference sequence). This CDR3 has 14 amino acids. DNA for the CDR3: TGCAGCGTTGAAGATATTCAGGTCCTTGGGCCCCAGTACTTC. Its protein product is CSVEDIQVLGPQYF.